This is a list of T cell receptor beta chains from one sample in a study of blood T cell repertoires in COVID-19. Method: immunoSEQ multiplex PCR; TCRdb's copy keeps in-frame clones and lacks some. The repertoire has under 200,000 clones, approximately 84% of them found once; the top ten carry about 5.3%. Specimen: PBMCs or T cells enriched from blood (not recorded which). The receptors were sampled from a woman aged 40 to 50 with acute COVID-19. The CDR3 runs from the conserved cysteine through the conserved F or W. The order of the fields is J gene, V gene, CDR3 length, D gene, clone size, CDR3 DNA, CDR3 protein. D genes are given only for firm matches. Rows give clone size only sometimes, using once, few, many, or a class for an expanded clone.

j_call: TRBJ2-2; v_call: TRBV9; cdr3_length: 14; d_call: NA; clone_size: NA; cdr3_nt: TGTGCCAGCAGCCCGGGGTGGGAAGCCGGGGAGCTGTTTTTT; cdr3_aa: CASSPGWEAGELFF
j_call: TRBJ2-5; v_call: TRBV11-3; cdr3_length: 14; d_call: NA; clone_size: NA; cdr3_nt: TGTGCCAGCAGCGAAAAGAACCAGCAAGAGACCCAGTACTTC; cdr3_aa: CASSEKNQQETQYF
j_call: TRBJ2-2; v_call: TRBV19; cdr3_length: 16; d_call: NA; clone_size: NA; cdr3_nt: TGTGCCAGTACCCTTACGGGGGTCGCGAACACCGGGGAGCTGTTTTTT; cdr3_aa: CASTLTGVANTGELFF
j_call: TRBJ2-3; v_call: TRBV14; cdr3_length: 15; d_call: TRBD2; clone_size: few; cdr3_nt: TGTGCCAGCAGCCGGACTAGCGGGAGCACAGATACGCAGTATTTT; cdr3_aa: CASSRTSGSTDTQYF
j_call: TRBJ1-6; v_call: TRBV14; cdr3_length: 13; d_call: NA; clone_size: NA; cdr3_nt: TGTGCCAGCAGCCAAGTTAGAAATTCACCCCTCCACTTT; cdr3_aa: CASSQVRNSPLHF
j_call: TRBJ2-2; v_call: TRBV30; cdr3_length: 16; d_call: TRBD1; clone_size: NA; cdr3_nt: TGTGCCTGGAGGGGGACAGGGGGAAGGAGGGTCGGGGAGCTGTTTTTT; cdr3_aa: CAWRGTGGRRVGELFF
j_call: TRBJ2-7; v_call: TRBV3-1/TRBV3-2; cdr3_length: 16; d_call: NA; clone_size: NA; cdr3_nt: TGTGCCAGCAGCCCCTACGGGACTCCAAAAGGTTACGAGCAGTACTTC; cdr3_aa: CASSPYGTPKGYEQYF
j_call: TRBJ1-1; v_call: TRBV3-1/TRBV3-2; cdr3_length: 15; d_call: NA; clone_size: few; cdr3_nt: TGTGCCAGCAGCCAAGATGGATGGACAAACACTGAAGCTTTCTTT; cdr3_aa: CASSQDGWTNTEAFF
j_call: TRBJ2-3; v_call: TRBV24-1; cdr3_length: 15; d_call: TRBD2; clone_size: NA; cdr3_nt: TGTGCCACCAGTGATTGGGCGGGAGAGGCAGATACGCAGTATTTT; cdr3_aa: CATSDWAGEADTQYF
j_call: TRBJ2-7; v_call: TRBV7-9; cdr3_length: 15; d_call: TRBD1; clone_size: NA; cdr3_nt: TGTGCCAGCAGCCACGGACAGGACCCCTCCTACGAGCAGTACTTC; cdr3_aa: CASSHGQDPSYEQYF
j_call: TRBJ2-7; v_call: TRBV9; cdr3_length: 15; d_call: TRBD2; clone_size: NA; cdr3_nt: TGTGCCAGCAGCGTGTCGTTTGGGCGGGAGCACGAGCAGTACTTC; cdr3_aa: CASSVSFGREHEQYF
j_call: TRBJ2-5; v_call: TRBV20-1; cdr3_length: 11; d_call: NA; clone_size: NA; cdr3_nt: TGCAGTGCAGAGATCTTAGAGACCCAGTACTTC; cdr3_aa: CSAEILETQYF
j_call: TRBJ2-7; v_call: TRBV5-1; cdr3_length: 17; d_call: TRBD2; clone_size: NA; cdr3_nt: TGCGCCAGCAGCTCCTTTAGCGGGAGGGGGACCGCCTACGAGCAGTACTTC; cdr3_aa: CASSSFSGRGTAYEQYF
j_call: TRBJ2-1; v_call: TRBV11-1; cdr3_length: 15; d_call: NA; clone_size: NA; cdr3_nt: TGTGCCAGCAGCCGCGGGTCCGGTTGGGACAATGAGCAGTTCTTC; cdr3_aa: CASSRGSGWDNEQFF
j_call: TRBJ1-2; v_call: TRBV5-4; cdr3_length: 16; d_call: NA; clone_size: NA; cdr3_nt: TGTGCCAGCAGCTTGCTCCAAATGGACTCGGCAGGTGGCTACACCTTC; cdr3_aa: CASSLLQMDSAGGYTF
j_call: TRBJ2-7; v_call: TRBV7-3; cdr3_length: 16; d_call: TRBD2; clone_size: NA; cdr3_nt: TGTGCCAGCAGCCCCCCCCTAGCGGGAGGGTGTGATAAGCAGTACTTC; cdr3_aa: CASSPPLAGGCDKQYF
j_call: TRBJ2-1; v_call: TRBV1; cdr3_length: 16; d_call: NA; clone_size: NA; cdr3_nt: TGCACCAGCAGCCAATCCCGGAGGACTAGCATCCATGAGCAGTTCTTC; cdr3_aa: CTSSQSRRTSIHEQFF
j_call: TRBJ1-4; v_call: TRBV19; cdr3_length: 15; d_call: TRBD1; clone_size: once; cdr3_nt: TGTGCCAGTAGTATGGGGGACAGCCTCAATGAAAAACTGTTTTTT; cdr3_aa: CASSMGDSLNEKLFF
j_call: TRBJ2-7; v_call: TRBV30; cdr3_length: 13; d_call: TRBD2; clone_size: once; cdr3_nt: TGTGCCTGGAGTTGGGGGGGAAACTACGAGCAGTACTTC; cdr3_aa: CAWSWGGNYEQYF
j_call: TRBJ1-2; v_call: TRBV10-2; cdr3_length: 12; d_call: NA; clone_size: NA; cdr3_nt: TGCGCCAGCGGGCAGGGGTTGGATGGCTACACCTTC; cdr3_aa: CASGQGLDGYTF